A single T cell receptor (beta chain) is shown here with its context. The specificity of this receptor is unknown. Base qualities are not provided; no much larger clone lies one nucleotide away. The data stem from a study of vaccination and CD4 T cells after COVID-19 (dated by TCRdb to between 2021 and 2022). For the study in its entirety: SARS-CoV-2 positivity had been established in the convalescent patients by nasal swab PCR, and mild disease was recorded in several of these patients and severe disease in one. In control cultures, a CEFX viral epitope pool was used as positive control, an HIV-1 Nef peptide pool was used as negative control, or no peptide was added. Post-vaccine blood samples were obtained a median of about 70 days after the second vaccine dose, with a range of about 13 to 250 days. Participants got two doses of the Pfizer-BioNTech BNT162b2 vaccine (n=8) or two doses of the Moderna mRNA-1273 vaccine (n=2). The cultures were stimulated with overlapping spike peptide pools from SARS-CoV-2 and from the common cold coronaviruses HCoV-NL63, HCoV-OC43 and HCoV-229E. The convalescent cohort included six males and four females, with two Hispanic individuals, seven Caucasians, two Asians and one multiracial person. Post-COVID blood samples from convalescent patients were collected a median of roughly 100 days after diagnosis, with a range of about 30 to 170 days. The spike-specific CD4+ TCR repertoire was compared before and after mRNA vaccination in 10 COVID-19 convalescent patients and a handful of infection-naive healthy vaccine recipients.

Sample treatment or condition, as interpreted from the label and publication: approximately 10-day PBMC culture with coronavirus spike peptide pools or control peptides (ViraFEST assay). To expand antigen-specific T cells with peptide pools and then pick out the expanded clonotypes through TCR sequencing, the study relied on the ViraFEST assay. Positive SARS-CoV-2 PCR tests in the convalescent patients dated from March to December 2020, before Alpha, Beta and Delta variants emerged in the United States. PBMCs were cultured at approximately 2.1 million per well in IMDM supplemented with approximately 5% human AB serum and about 9.5 IU/ml IL-2, with approximately 10 ug/ml peptide pools added. Half of the culture medium was replaced with fresh IL-2-containing medium on days 3 and 7. CD4+ T cells were isolated after approximately ten days of culture through negative selection using the EasySep CD4+ T cell isolation kit. PBMCs were separated from whole blood using Ficoll-Paque Plus gradient centrifugation and then either used fresh or cryopreserved at -140C. In general, triplicate wells were set up for every culture condition.

CDR1 SNHLY and CDR2 FYNNEI are derived from the germline V gene. Counted from cysteine to phenylalanine, this CDR3 has 14 amino acids. The entry retains the CDR3 DNA only, 42 bases that are in frame from base 1. V is pared back by 2 bases and J by 5 bases, with 10 bases lying between the germline termini. Beyond this particular receptor, the publication reports: The number of convalescent patients in the study was relatively small, and the study did not examine early timepoints following natural infection. Although the median number of SARS-CoV-2-reactive clonotypes went up from roughly 22 after infection to 35 to 40 after vaccination, the increase was not significant. Of the vaccine-specific clones found in convalescent patients, nearly all (304 of 307) were mono-reactive for SARS-CoV-2 spike instead of being cross-reactive with common cold coronaviruses. In convalescent patients, a median roughly 86% of post-vaccine SARS-CoV-2-reactive clones were detected only after vaccination, suggesting vaccine-specific priming.

Library preparation was by PCR. TCR sequencing of DNA from cultured CD4+ T cells used the Oncomine TCR Beta short-read assay at the Johns Hopkins FTIC core. The QIAamp micro DNA kit was used to extract genomic DNA from the cultured CD4+ T cells. Oncomine TCR Beta libraries from cultured CD4+ T cells were pooled with unique dual indexes and sequenced on an Illumina iSeq 100. Turning to the authors' computational methods: Non-productive sequences were removed, and CDR3s not starting with C, not ending with F or W, or shorter than 7 amino acids were discarded. Antigen-specific clonotypes were identified with the MANAFEST web application by comparing peptide-stimulated wells with reference and other culture wells. An FDR below 0.05, an odds ratio above 5, and a productive frequency above 0.1% in at least two of three replicate wells were required for clones to be considered positive. A clonotype was classed as cross-reactive if the clonotype showed significant expansion both in SARS-CoV-2 spike wells and in at least one common cold coronavirus spike condition. Similarity between CDR3 sequences was evaluated in R version 3.6.1 using Levenshtein distances (stringdist) and unrooted phylogenetic trees (ape). The public sequencing data were trimmed at Q25 with fastp and processed into clonotypes with MiXCR by TCRdb, which kept only in-frame beta chains. Every CDR3 protein is listed once, alongside the most common genes and DNA of its rows. TCRdb assigned the V and J calls; the authors' analysis was not used. The sample table shows some 10,000 distinct CDR3 sequences, and approximately 71% are seen once. The ten top clones hold around 28% of the sample.

The sequence is built from TRBV2 and TRBJ1-5, with an unclear D gene assignment. The TCR comes from a human donor who had recovered from COVID-19. The sequenced sample was CD4+ T cells from blood, cultured in vitro. The DNA sequence is given as TGTGCCAGCAGTGAAATGGCAGCCTATCAGCCCCAGCATTTT. Its protein product is CASSEMAAYQPQHF.